The next 25 T cell receptor beta chains were all read from a single sample in a study of blood T cell repertoires in COVID-19. Clones were sequenced by immunoSEQ multiplex PCR, and TCRdb holds only the in-frame ones, with some missing. The profile shows 90,000 to 120,000 clones, roughly four fifths of them singletons. Sequencing was done on a sample of peripheral blood. The receptors stem from a man aged 55 to 69 with acute or convalescent COVID-19.

The V and J genes are TRBV10-3 and TRBJ1-5; D ambiguous. Germline V gene lookup returns CDR1 ENHRY and CDR2 SYGVKD. Trimming took 0 bases from V and 4 from J, leaving 13 bases between them. This CDR3 comprises 16 residues. Here the CDR3 reads CAISESLSVQNQPQHF. The CDR3 nucleotides read TGTGCCATCAGTGAGTCTTTGTCAGTACAGAATCAGCCCCAGCATTTT.

The chain employs TRBV10-3 and TRBJ1-5; TRBD1 might be the D (5 bases). Germline CDR1 reads ENHRY; CDR2 reads SYGVKD. The V and J ends lost 0 bases and 1 base respectively, with 13 bases between them. The CDR3 sequence is 17 residues long. The CDR3 DNA reads TGTGCCATCAGTGAGTCGATATTTAGGACAAGCAATCAGCCCCAGCATTTT. Translated, it gives CAISESIFRTSNQPQHF.

The rearrangement uses TRBV10-3 and TRBJ2-7, with 9 nucleotides matching TRBD2. The CDR3 runs 19 residues. Germline V gives CDR1 ENHRY, CDR2 SYGVKD. V was clipped by 3 bases and J by 2 bases; unmatched bases: 17. The CDR3 DNA reads as TGTGCCATCAGTGACCCCCCGGGGCTAGCGGGACCGAACACCTACGAGCAGTACTTC. This gives the protein CAISDPPGLAGPNTYEQYF.

The rearrangement uses TRBV2 and TRBJ1-6; TRBD1 matches 7 bases. Germline V lookup: CDR1 SNHLY, CDR2 FYNNEI. The V segment lost 2 bases and the J segment 7 bases; nucleotides outside the gene matches: 2. This CDR3 region has 14 residues. CDR3 sequence (DNA): TGTGCCAGCAGTGAAAGGGACAGAAATTCACCCCTCCACTTT. Amino acid sequence: CASSERDRNSPLHF.

The chain recombines TRBV27 with TRBJ1-1; D perhaps matches TRBD1 (5 bases). The CDR3 is 14 residues long. Germline lookup yields CDR1 MNHEY and CDR2 SMNVEV (reference sequence). V dropped 1 base and J dropped 10 bases, with 16 bases sitting between them. The CDR3 here is CASSLWGRANGAFF. The CDR3 DNA reads as TGTGCCAGCAGTTTATGGGGGAGGGCCAACGGAGCTTTCTTT.

This rearrangement joins TRBV11-2 to TRBJ2-1; 7 positions match TRBD1. Germline CDR1 is SGHAT and CDR2 is FQNNGV. The CDR3 sequence is 14 residues long. Unmatched junction bases numbered 10, after V lost 4 bases and J lost 10 bases. In DNA, the CDR3 is TGTGCCAGCAGCTCTCTCAGGGGGTCGGGGGAGCAGTTCTTC. Its translation: CASSSLRGSGEQFF.

V and J are TRBV7-6 and TRBJ1-3; TRBD1 agrees at 8 bases. This CDR3 has 19 amino acids. Per germline, CDR1 SGHVS and CDR2 FNYEAQ. V lost 3 bases, J lost 0 bases, and 13 bases stayed unmatched. CDR3 region: CASSFVPLGTGASGNTIYF. CDR3 DNA sequence: TGTGCCAGCAGCTTCGTCCCCCTCGGGACAGGAGCCTCTGGAAACACCATATATTTT.

The rearrangement joins TRBV11-2 to TRBJ1-2; the D gene is possibly TRBD1 (6 bases). Germline values: CDR1 SGHAT, CDR2 FQNNGV. The ends were cut back, 5 bases at V and 3 bases at J, with 19 bases in the middle. The CDR3 spans 16 residues. CDR3 region: CASSQETGGKDYGYTF. The CDR3, as DNA: TGTGCCAGCAGCCAGGAGACAGGCGGAAAAGACTATGGCTACACCTTC. Filled out from reference TRBV11-2 and TRBJ1-2, the complete variable domain reads EAGVAQSPRYKIIEKRQSVAFWCNPISGHATLYWYQQILGQGPKLLIQFQNNGVVDDSQLPKDRFSAERLKGVDSTLKIQPAKLEDSAVYLCASSQETGGKDYGYTFGSGTRLTVV.

V usage is TRBV5-8 and J usage is TRBJ1-2, with D tentatively TRBD1 (6 bases). Trimming took 6 bases from V and 1 from J, leaving 19 bases between them. The CDR3 totals 16 residues. The V gene's germline CDR1 is SGHTS and CDR2 YDEGEE. DNA of the CDR3: TGTGCCAGCAACCTGGGGGGGCGATTCTATAACTATGGCTACACCTTC. This gives the protein CASNLGGRFYNYGYTF.

The chain links TRBV6-5 to TRBJ1-2, with 12 bases aligning to TRBD1. Germline CDR1 reads MNHEY; CDR2 reads SVGAGI. The CDR3 loop spans 16 amino acids. With 2 bases clipped from V and 7 bases from J, the junction kept 8 bases outside the gene matches. The DNA of the CDR3 is TGTGCCAGCAGTTACCGTCTGGGACAGGGGGCGGGTGGCTACACCTTC. It yields the protein CASSYRLGQGAGGYTF.

The sample holds one count of this clone. The chain combines TRBV2 with TRBJ1-6; maybe TRBD1 (6 bases). V was shortened by 5 bases and J by 16 bases, with 15 bases between the two germline ends. Per germline, CDR1 SNHLY and CDR2 FYNNEI. The CDR3 totals 12 residues. CDR3 protein: CASSPPTGRLHF. The CDR3 nucleotides are TGTGCCAGCAGTCCTCCCACAGGGAGACTCCACTTT.

V usage is TRBV6-2 or TRBV6-3 and J usage is TRBJ1-1; D may be TRBD1 (5 bases). The germline CDR1 and CDR2 sequences are MNHEY and SVGEGT. This CDR3 region has 13 residues. V shed 5 bases and J shed 4 bases, with 11 bases lying between them. This CDR3 reads CASSTHGGTEAFF. The CDR3 DNA reads TGTGCCAGCAGTACCCACGGGGGCACTGAAGCTTTCTTT.

This rearrangement joins TRBV11-3 to TRBJ1-2, with 8 bases aligning to TRBD1. CDR1 is SGHNT and CDR2 is YENEEA in the germline V gene. The junction had 14 bases not matched to a gene; V was cut back by 1 base and J by 7 bases. This CDR3 is 17 amino acids long. CDR3 sequence: CASSLVSGRGRAVGYTF. The CDR3 nucleotides read TGTGCCAGCAGCTTAGTGAGCGGCAGGGGGCGCGCCGTTGGCTACACCTTC.

The chain joins TRBV9 to TRBJ1-4; TRBD1 agrees at 7 bases. Germline assignment: CDR1 SGDLS and CDR2 YYNGEE. The CDR3 consists of 17 residues. V shed 3 bases, J shed 0 bases, and the junction held 8 bases outside the gene matches. The DNA of the CDR3 is TGTGCCAGCAGCGGGCACAGGGGAATGGCAACTAATGAAAAACTGTTTTTT. Its translation is CASSGHRGMATNEKLFF.

The chain recombines TRBV10-3 with TRBJ1-1, with no clear D. The germline V and J ends were trimmed by 2 bases and 1 base, with 8 bases remaining between them. CDR3 length: 14 residues. The germline V gene encodes CDR1 ENHRY and CDR2 SYGVKD. The CDR3: CAISERRQNTEAFF. CDR3 coding DNA: TGTGCCATCAGTGAGCGCCGACAGAACACTGAAGCTTTCTTT.

The genes are TRBV4-3 and TRBJ2-4; 9 bases are shared with TRBD1. CDR1 and CDR2 (germline): LGHNA, YSLEER. This CDR3 region has 13 residues. V lost 3 bases, J lost 7 bases, and 1 base stayed unmatched. This CDR3 reads CASSQTGGNIQYF. CDR3 in DNA: TGCGCCAGCAGCCAGACAGGGGGGAACATTCAGTACTTC.

The rearrangement uses TRBV15 and TRBJ1-5, with D maybe TRBD1 (5 bases). CDR1 and CDR2 from the germline V gene are LNHNV and YYDKDF (reference sequence). With 5 bases removed from V and 7 bases from J, the gap between germline ends came to 9 bases. The CDR3 has 12 amino acids. The CDR3 spells CATSPGDQPQHF. CDR3 DNA sequence: TGTGCCACCAGCCCGGGGGACCAGCCCCAGCATTTT.

V usage is TRBV19 and J usage is TRBJ1-4, with a weak D call TRBD1 (5 bases). The CDR3 runs 14 residues. The V end was cut by 4 bases, the J end by 3 bases, with 9 bases between. Germline CDR1 LNHDA, CDR2 SQIVND (reference sequence). The CDR3 DNA is TGTGCCAGTAGTAAGACAGCCTCTAATGAAAAACTGTTTTTT. Amino acids: CASSKTASNEKLFF.

The chain combines TRBV11-3 with TRBJ2-3; D gene unclear. This CDR3 region has 13 residues. V was pared by 6 bases and J by 0 bases, with 7 bases between. Looked up from germline, CDR1 is SGHNT and CDR2 is YENEEA. The DNA of the CDR3 is TGTGCCAGCAGTTACTATAGCACAGATACGCAGTATTTT. Encoded protein: CASSYYSTDTQYF.

The V and J genes are TRBV6-5 and TRBJ2-7; 10 positions agree with TRBD2. Trimming cost V 0 bases and J 7 bases; bases outside gene matches: 6. The CDR3 runs 15 residues. CDR1 is MNHEY and CDR2 is SVGAGI in the germline V gene. CDR3 residues: CASSYSSGRAKEQYF. The CDR3 DNA reads as TGTGCCAGCAGTTACTCCAGCGGGAGGGCCAAAGAGCAGTACTTC.

In its sample, this clone was seen a few times. In DNA form, the CDR3 reads TGCGCCAGCAGCTTGTGGACAGGGAACGAGCAGTACTTC. It translates to CASSLWTGNEQYF. This chain connects TRBV5-1 to TRBJ2-7; TRBD1 matches 8 bases. The CDR3 spans 13 residues. Germline V gene lookup returns CDR1 SGHRS and CDR2 YFSETQ. J gave up 5 bases and V 1 base, and 2 bases lay outside the gene matches.

The CDR3 DNA reads as TGTGCCAGCAGCTTAGGGCAAGGGGGAAAACTGTTTTTT. Translating gives CASSLGQGGKLFF. The chain has TRBV7-6 and TRBJ1-4, with D possibly matching TRBD1 (6 bases). The CDR3 extends over 13 amino acids. The germline V gene encodes CDR1 SGHVS and CDR2 FNYEAQ. Trimming removed 1 base from V and 10 bases from J, with 10 bases in between.

The gene calls are TRBV6-5 and TRBJ2-3, with D possibly matching TRBD1 (5 bases). Germline lookup yields CDR1 MNHEY and CDR2 SVGAGI. The CDR3 is 14 residues long. Trimming took 10 bases from V and 2 from J, leaving 16 bases between them. The CDR3, as DNA: TGTGCCATCAGACAGTCCGCAATCACAGATACGCAGTATTTT. Protein product: CAIRQSAITDTQYF.

The chain couples TRBV19 to TRBJ2-5, with 15 bases aligning to TRBD2. V trimming: 5 bases; J trimming: 5 bases; junction bases outside the gene matches: 12. The germline gives CDR1 LNHDA, CDR2 SQIVND (reference sequence). The CDR3 extends over 18 amino acids. Written as DNA, the CDR3 is TGTGCCAGTAGTCTCGGACTAGCGGGGGGGCGCTGGGTGGAGACCCAGTACTTC. Amino acids: CASSLGLAGGRWVETQYF.

This chain links TRBV14 with TRBJ1-2, with D tentatively TRBD1 (5 bases). V lost 11 bases, J lost 3 bases, and 22 bases lay in between. The germline V gene has CDR1 SGHDN and CDR2 FVKESK. The CDR3 runs to 15 residues. The CDR3 nucleotides read TGTGCCGGACCTAGGAGGGGCGCCGTAGACTATGGCTACACCTTC. This translates into CAGPRRGAVDYGYTF.